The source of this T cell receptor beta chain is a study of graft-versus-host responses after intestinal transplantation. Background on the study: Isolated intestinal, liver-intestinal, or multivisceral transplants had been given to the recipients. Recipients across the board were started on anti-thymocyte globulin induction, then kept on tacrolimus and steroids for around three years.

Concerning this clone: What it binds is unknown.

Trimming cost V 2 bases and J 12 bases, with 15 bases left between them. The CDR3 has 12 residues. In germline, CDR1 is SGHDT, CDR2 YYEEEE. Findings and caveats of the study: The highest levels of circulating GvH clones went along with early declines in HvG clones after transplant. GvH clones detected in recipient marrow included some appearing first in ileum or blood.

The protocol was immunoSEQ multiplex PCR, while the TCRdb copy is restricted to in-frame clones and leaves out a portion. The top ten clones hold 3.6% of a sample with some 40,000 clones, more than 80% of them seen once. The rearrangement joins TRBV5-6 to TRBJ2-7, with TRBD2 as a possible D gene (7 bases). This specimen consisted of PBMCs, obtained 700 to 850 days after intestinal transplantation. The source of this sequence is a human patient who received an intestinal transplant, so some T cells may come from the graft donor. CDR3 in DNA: TGTGCCAGCAGCTTTGGCGGGGGCGAGGTGTACTTC. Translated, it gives CASSFGGGEVYF.